These 18 T cell receptor beta chains were sequenced from one sample in a study of vaccination and CD4 T cells after COVID-19. Cultured CD4+ T cells had their DNA profiled by the Oncomine TCR Beta short-read assay. TCRdb re-analysed the PCR reads in MiXCR, keeping a single row per CDR3 protein. The sample records about 15,000 distinct CDR3 sequences, around 56% being singletons. Treatment defined: approximately 9-day PBMC culture with coronavirus spike peptide pools or control peptides (ViraFEST assay). Which antigens these TCRs recognize remains unknown. The sequenced sample was CD4+ T cells from blood, cultured in vitro. The source of these receptors is a human donor who had recovered from COVID-19.

This clonotype was seen a few times. This chain links TRBV19 with TRBJ1-5; 8 positions agree with TRBD1. After removal of 10 bases from V and 1 base from J, the junction contained 9 bases not matched to a gene. The germline CDR1 and CDR2 sequences are LNHDA and SQIVND (reference sequence). This CDR3 has 15 amino acids. Written as DNA, the CDR3 is TGTGCCACCGATGACAGGGGAAGGAGCAATCAGCCCCAGCATTTT. This sequence encodes CATDDRGRSNQPQHF. The full variable domain, completed using reference TRBV19 and TRBJ1-5, is DGGITQSPKYLFRKEGQNVTLSCEQNLNHDAMYWYRQDPGQGLRLIYYSQIVNDFQKGDIAEGYSVSREKKESFPLTVTSAQKNPTAFYLCATDDRGRSNQPQHFGDGTRLSIL.

There are a few counts of this clonotype. The rearrangement links TRBV6-4 to TRBJ2-2, with a tentative D call TRBD2 (6 bases). The CDR3 is 13 amino acids. Germline V gene lookup returns CDR1 MRHNA and CDR2 SNTAGT. Trimming removed 0 bases from V and 7 bases from J, with 6 bases in between. The CDR3, as DNA: TGTGCCAGCAGTGACTCGACTAGCGGGGAGCTGTTTTTT. Translated, it gives CASSDSTSGELFF.

The gene calls are TRBV19 and TRBJ2-5; TRBD2 aligns across 7 bases. V shed 6 bases and J 2 bases; nucleotides not matched to a gene: 12. There are 16 residues in the CDR3. CDR1 and CDR2 from the germline V gene are LNHDA and SQIVND (reference sequence). The CDR3 protein is CASSPLIGTTQETQYF. CDR3 DNA: TGTGCCAGTAGCCCCCTGATCGGGACTACTCAAGAGACCCAGTACTTC.

The J gene is TRBJ2-2, the V gene TRBV28; the D is unclear. This CDR3 comprises 15 residues. V was trimmed by 5 bases and J by 1 base, leaving 11 bases between them. Germline CDR1 reads MDHEN; CDR2 reads SYDVKM. The DNA of the CDR3 is TGTGCCAGCAGTCCGGTCCGTTGGAACACCGGGGAGCTGTTTTTT. Its protein is CASSPVRWNTGELFF.

This clonotype turned up a few times. The gene calls are TRBV2 and TRBJ2-3, with 7 bases matching TRBD1. The V segment lost 5 bases and the J segment 7 bases; nucleotides outside the gene matches: 12. CDR1 SNHLY and CDR2 FYNNEI come from the germline V gene. This CDR3 contains 15 residues. DNA for the CDR3: TGTGCCAGCAGTAAGGGACAGATGTCCGTTAATACGCAGTATTTT. Amino acids: CASSKGQMSVNTQYF.

This clonotype was seen a single time. The genes are TRBV6-5 and TRBJ2-7; 11 bases agree with TRBD2. Germline lookup yields CDR1 MNHEY and CDR2 SVGAGI. The CDR3 covers 18 residues. V dropped 1 base and J dropped 3; count of bases not matched to a gene: 11. In DNA, the CDR3 is TGTGCCAGCAGTTACTGGCCCTCCCTAGCGGGAGGAGTCTACGAGCAGTACTTC. Amino acids: CASSYWPSLAGGVYEQYF.

This clonotype turned up a few times. V is TRBV6-1 and J is TRBJ2-5; no clear D gene. Trimming shortened V by 5 bases and J by 4 bases, and 8 bases separated the two germline ends. The germline V gene has CDR1 MNHNS and CDR2 SASEGT. The CDR3 length is 12 residues. In DNA, the CDR3 is TGTGCCAGCAGTCGACCGGGAGAGACCCAGTACTTC. Its translation is CASSRPGETQYF.

This chain uses TRBV11-2 with TRBJ2-3; 12 bases map to TRBD2. V lost 2 bases and J lost 3; bases outside the gene matches: 3. The CDR3 has 16 residues. Germline V gives CDR1 SGHAT, CDR2 FQNNGV. As DNA, the CDR3 is TGTGCCAGCAGCTTACGACTAGCGGGAGCTACAGATACGCAGTATTTT. This codes for CASSLRLAGATDTQYF. The variable domain in full, with the rest retrieved from reference TRBV11-2 and TRBJ2-3, is EAGVAQSPRYKIIEKRQSVAFWCNPISGHATLYWYQQILGQGPKLLIQFQNNGVVDDSQLPKDRFSAERLKGVDSTLKIQPAKLEDSAVYLCASSLRLAGATDTQYFGPGTRLTVL.

This clonotype came up once. The chain carries TRBV10-3 and TRBJ1-1; D might be TRBD1 (5 bases). This CDR3 is 13 amino acids long. Germline CDR1 ENHRY, CDR2 SYGVKD. Trimming took 7 bases from V and 5 from J, leaving 14 bases between them. CDR3 protein: CAITSGQGTEAFF. The DNA of the CDR3 is TGTGCCATCACCTCTGGGCAGGGAACTGAAGCTTTCTTT.

The chain links TRBV19 to TRBJ1-1; 8 bases map to TRBD1. The germline gives CDR1 LNHDA, CDR2 SQIVND (reference sequence). V trimming: 4 bases; J trimming: 0 bases; junction bases outside the gene matches: 10. The length of the CDR3 is 17 residues. CDR3 residues: CASSNLRTGSMNTEAFF. The CDR3 nucleotides read TGTGCCAGTAGTAACCTTCGGACAGGGTCGATGAACACTGAAGCTTTCTTT.

This chain uses TRBV24-1 with TRBJ2-3, with a weak D call TRBD2 (6 bases). Per germline, CDR1 KGHDR and CDR2 SFDVKD. Deletions cut 7 bases from V and 2 bases from J, with 15 bases between. The CDR3 totals 15 residues. The CDR3 here is CATRAGTQSTDTQYF. The CDR3 DNA reads as TGTGCCACCAGAGCCGGGACTCAGTCCACAGATACGCAGTATTTT.

The sample holds one count of this clonotype. The chain is built from TRBV6-1 and TRBJ2-3; D not certain. Germline loops: CDR1 MNHNS, CDR2 SASEGT. CDR3 length equals 15 residues. Trimming cost V 6 bases and J 0 bases, with 13 bases left between them. CDR3 residues: CASSRSHTSTDTQYF. Written as DNA, the CDR3 is TGTGCCAGCAGCCGATCCCACACTAGCACAGATACGCAGTATTTT.

The CDR3, as DNA: TGTGCCAGCAGCCCTTACGGACAGGGTCGGGGCTATGGCTACACCTTC. Translating it yields CASSPYGQGRGYGYTF. This chain uses TRBV7-6 with TRBJ1-2, with 8 bases fitting TRBD1. The germline gives CDR1 SGHVS, CDR2 FNYEAQ. This CDR3 is 16 amino acids long. Germline trimming cut 5 bases from V and 4 bases from J; bases unmatched to any gene: 12.

The V and J genes are TRBV7-2 and TRBJ2-3, with D unresolved. V lost 2 bases and J lost 0, with 9 bases in between. Germline CDR1 and CDR2: SGHTA and FQGNSA. This CDR3 is built from 15 residues. DNA for the CDR3: TGTGCCAGCAGCTTAAGTGCGATTAGCACAGATACGCAGTATTTT. Translating it yields CASSLSAISTDTQYF.

The CDR3 nucleotides read TGTGCCAGCAGCTCAAACAGGGGGAGCAACACCATATATTTT. Translating it yields CASSSNRGSNTIYF. This chain connects TRBV7-8 to TRBJ1-3; 8 positions match TRBD1. The CDR3 contains 14 residues. V gave up 4 bases and J gave up 7 bases; unmatched junction bases: 6. Germline CDR1 reads SGHVS; CDR2 reads FQNEAQ.

The genes are TRBV7-2 and TRBJ1-4; 7 bases map to TRBD1. This CDR3 comprises 14 residues. Germline CDR1 and CDR2: SGHTA and FQGNSA. V dropped 5 bases and J dropped 3; count of bases not matched to a gene: 3. The CDR3 reads CASSPGTANEKLFF. The CDR3 DNA reads as TGTGCCAGCAGCCCGGGGACAGCTAATGAAAAACTGTTTTTT. Full variable domain (rest looked up from reference TRBV7-2 and TRBJ1-4): GAGVSQSPSNKVTEKGKDVELRCDPISGHTALYWYRQSLGQGLEFLIYFQGNSAPDKSGLPSDRFSAERTGGSVSTLTIQRTQQEDSAVYLCASSPGTANEKLFFGSGTQLSVL.

This clonotype has just a few counts. The genes are TRBV21-1 and TRBJ1-5. TRBV21-1 is described as a pseudogene. The CDR3 is 14 residues long. CDR3 sequence reads: CASSKGIGNQPQHF. The DNA for the CDR3 is TGTGCCAGCAGCAAAGGGATCGGCAATCAGCCCCAGCATTTT.

The chain joins TRBV20-1 to TRBJ2-7; the D gene is possibly TRBD1 (6 bases). This CDR3 is 15 amino acids long. The germline CDR1 and CDR2 sequences are DFQATT and SNEGSKA (reference sequence). V lost 6 bases to trimming and J lost 4 bases, with 22 bases between them. The CDR3 here is CSATRGSTREYEQYF. CDR3 DNA: TGCAGTGCCACCAGGGGTAGCACCAGGGAGTACGAGCAGTACTTC.